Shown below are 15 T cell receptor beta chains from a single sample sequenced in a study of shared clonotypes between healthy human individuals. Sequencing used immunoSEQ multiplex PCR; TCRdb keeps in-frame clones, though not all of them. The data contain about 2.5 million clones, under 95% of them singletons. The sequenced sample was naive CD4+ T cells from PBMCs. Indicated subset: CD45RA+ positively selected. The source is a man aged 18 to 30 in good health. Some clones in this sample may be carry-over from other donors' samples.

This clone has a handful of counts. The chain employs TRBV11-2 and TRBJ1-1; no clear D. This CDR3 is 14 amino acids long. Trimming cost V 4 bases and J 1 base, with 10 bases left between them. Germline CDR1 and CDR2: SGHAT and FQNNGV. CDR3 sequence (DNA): TGTGCCAGCAGCTACGGGCCCTCGAACACTGAAGCTTTCTTT. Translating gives CASSYGPSNTEAFF.

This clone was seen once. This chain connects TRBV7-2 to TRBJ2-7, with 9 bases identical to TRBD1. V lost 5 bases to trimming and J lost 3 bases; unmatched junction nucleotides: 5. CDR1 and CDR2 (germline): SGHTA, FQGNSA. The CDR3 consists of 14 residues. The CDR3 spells CASSRRQGVYEQYF. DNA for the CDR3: TGTGCCAGCAGCAGGCGACAGGGGGTCTACGAGCAGTACTTC.

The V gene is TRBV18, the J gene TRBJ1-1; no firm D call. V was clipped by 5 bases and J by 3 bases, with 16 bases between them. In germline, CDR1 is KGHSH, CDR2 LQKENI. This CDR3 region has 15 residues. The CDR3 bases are TGTGCCAGCTCAAACGGGATGGGAGCGCACACTGAAGCTTTCTTT. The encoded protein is CASSNGMGAHTEAFF.

The CDR3 DNA sequence: TGTGCCAGCAGCCGCCGATCCGAGGGGAATGAGCAGTTCTTC. Its translation is CASSRRSEGNEQFF. V gene TRBV14 combines with J gene TRBJ2-1; possibly TRBD1 or TRBD2 for D (5 bases each). CDR3 length: 14 residues. Germline CDR1 is SGHDN and CDR2 is FVKESK. V lost 4 bases and J lost 7, with 14 bases in between.

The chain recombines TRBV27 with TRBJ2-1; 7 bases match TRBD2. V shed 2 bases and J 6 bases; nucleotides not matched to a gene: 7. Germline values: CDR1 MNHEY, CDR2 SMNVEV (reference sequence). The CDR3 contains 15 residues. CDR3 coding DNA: TGTGCCAGCAGTTTACTCGCGGGAGCCCTCAATGAGCAGTTCTTC. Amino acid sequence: CASSLLAGALNEQFF.

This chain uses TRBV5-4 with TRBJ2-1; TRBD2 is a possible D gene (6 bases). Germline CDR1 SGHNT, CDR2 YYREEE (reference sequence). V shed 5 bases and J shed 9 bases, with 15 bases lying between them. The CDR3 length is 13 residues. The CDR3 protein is CASSWGWTTEQFF. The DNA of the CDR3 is TGTGCCAGCAGTTGGGGATGGACTACTGAGCAGTTCTTC.

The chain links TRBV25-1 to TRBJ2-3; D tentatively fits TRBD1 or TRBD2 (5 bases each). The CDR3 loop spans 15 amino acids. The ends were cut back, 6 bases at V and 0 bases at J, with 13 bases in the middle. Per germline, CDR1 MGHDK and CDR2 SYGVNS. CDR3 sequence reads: CASRTGTRSTDTQYF. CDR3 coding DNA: TGTGCCAGCAGAACCGGGACGAGGAGCACAGATACGCAGTATTTT. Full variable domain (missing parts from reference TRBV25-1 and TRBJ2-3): EADIYQTPRYLVIGTGKKITLECSQTMGHDKMYWYQQDPGMELHLIHYSYGVNSTEKGDLSSESTVSRIRTEHFPLTLESARPSHTSQYLCASRTGTRSTDTQYFGPGTRLTVL.

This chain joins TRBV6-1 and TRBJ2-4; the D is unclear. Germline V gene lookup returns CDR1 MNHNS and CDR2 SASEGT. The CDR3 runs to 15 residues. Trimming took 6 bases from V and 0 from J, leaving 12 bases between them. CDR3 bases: TGTGCCAGCAGGGAGTTGACGATAGCCAAAAACATTCAGTACTTC. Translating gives CASRELTIAKNIQYF.

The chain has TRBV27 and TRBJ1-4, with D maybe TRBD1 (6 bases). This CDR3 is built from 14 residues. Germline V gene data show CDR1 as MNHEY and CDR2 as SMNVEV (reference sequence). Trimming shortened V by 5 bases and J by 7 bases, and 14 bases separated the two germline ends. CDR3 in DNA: TGTGCCAGCAGTACAGGGAGGTTAGGTGAAAAACTGTTTTTT. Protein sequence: CASSTGRLGEKLFF.

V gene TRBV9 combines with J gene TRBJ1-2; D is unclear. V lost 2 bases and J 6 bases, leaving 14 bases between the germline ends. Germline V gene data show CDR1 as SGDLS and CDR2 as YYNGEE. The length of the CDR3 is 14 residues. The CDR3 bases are TGTGCCAGCAGCGTTAATTCGAGGCGCGATGGCTACACCTTC. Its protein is CASSVNSRRDGYTF.

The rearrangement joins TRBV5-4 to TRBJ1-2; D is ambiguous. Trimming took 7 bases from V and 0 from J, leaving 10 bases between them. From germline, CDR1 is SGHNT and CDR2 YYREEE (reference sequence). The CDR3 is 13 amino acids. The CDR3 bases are TGTGCCAGCGGCCGGGAAGCTAACTATGGCTACACCTTC. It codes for CASGREANYGYTF. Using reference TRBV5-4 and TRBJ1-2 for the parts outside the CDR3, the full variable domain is ETGVTQSPTHLIKTRGQQVTLRCSSQSGHNTVSWYQQALGQGPQFIFQYYREEENGRGNFPPRFSGLQFPNYSSELNVNALELDDSALYLCASGREANYGYTFGSGTRLTVV.

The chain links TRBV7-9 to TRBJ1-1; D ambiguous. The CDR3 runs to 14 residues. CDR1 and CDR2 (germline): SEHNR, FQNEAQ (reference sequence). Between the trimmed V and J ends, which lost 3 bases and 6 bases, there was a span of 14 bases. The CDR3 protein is CASSFVGLMPEAFF. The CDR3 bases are TGTGCCAGCAGCTTCGTGGGCCTAATGCCTGAAGCTTTCTTT.

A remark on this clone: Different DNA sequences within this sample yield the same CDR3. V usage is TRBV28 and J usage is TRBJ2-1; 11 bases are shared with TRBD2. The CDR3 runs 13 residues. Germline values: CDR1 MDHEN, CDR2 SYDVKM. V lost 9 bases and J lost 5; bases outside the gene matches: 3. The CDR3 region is CASRLAGHNEQFF. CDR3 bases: TGTGCCAGTCGACTAGCGGGGCACAATGAGCAGTTCTTC.

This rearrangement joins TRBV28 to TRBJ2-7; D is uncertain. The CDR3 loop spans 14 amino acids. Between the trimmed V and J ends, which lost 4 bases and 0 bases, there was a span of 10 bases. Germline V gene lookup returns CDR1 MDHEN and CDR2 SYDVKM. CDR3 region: CASSSNPSSYEQYF. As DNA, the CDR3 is TGTGCCAGCAGTTCCAACCCGAGCTCCTACGAGCAGTACTTC.

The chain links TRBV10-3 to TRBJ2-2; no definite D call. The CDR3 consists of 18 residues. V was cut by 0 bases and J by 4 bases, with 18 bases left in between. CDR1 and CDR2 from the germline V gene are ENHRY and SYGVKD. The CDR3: CAISESTRAAPGTGELFF. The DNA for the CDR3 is TGTGCCATCAGTGAGTCGACTCGGGCGGCCCCCGGCACCGGGGAGCTGTTTTTT.